This T cell receptor beta chain was retrieved from a study of blood T cell repertoires in COVID-19. Across the study: The study drew acute and convalescent COVID-19 samples from the United States, Italy and Spain.

This CDR3 comprises 14 residues. V lost 8 bases, J lost 0 bases, and 10 bases lay in between. Per germline, CDR1 SGHAT and CDR2 FQNNGV. This clone appeared a single time. In the authors' workflow: Estimates of nucleated cell counts were drawn from the amplification of reference gene primers. Assay: immunoSEQ multiplex PCR; the TCRdb copy retains only in-frame clones and omits some. The D gene and trimming were derived from the DNA, and the V and J assignments and clone size from that table. The sample lists about 260,000 clones, more than 75% occurring once. The source is a woman between 40 and 55 years old who had recovered from COVID-19. The chain uses TRBV11-2 and TRBJ1-4; D remains ambiguous. Sequencing was performed on peripheral blood. The DNA for the CDR3 is TGTGCCAGCCAACTCCTCGCAACTAATGAAAAACTGTTTTTT. Amino acids: CASQLLATNEKLFF.